The 5 T cell receptor beta chains given below trace back to one sample, sequenced in a study of cytomegalovirus exposure and HLA in healthy donors. With 60 Vbeta and 13 Jbeta primers, the PCR was carried out. Assay used: immunoSEQ multiplex PCR; TCRdb lists only in-frame clones, some missing. The top ten hold about 1.4% of the sample, which has about 170,000 clones, 70% to 85% seen once. Specimen: PBMCs. The receptors derive from a woman aged 25 to 39 in good health and CMV-seropositive.

This clone was seen a few times. The chain carries TRBV6-1 and TRBJ1-1; D remains unclear. The V gene lost 2 bases and the J gene lost 7 bases, with 8 bases spanning the gap. The CDR3 is made up of 12 amino acids. CDR1 and CDR2 (germline): MNHNS, SASEGT. CDR3 loop: CASSEWPDEAFF. DNA for the CDR3: TGTGCCAGCAGTGAATGGCCAGATGAAGCTTTCTTT.

V and J are TRBV10-3 and TRBJ2-3; 10 bases agree with TRBD2. V shed 4 bases, J shed 4 bases, and the junction held 5 bases outside the gene matches. The CDR3 totals 15 residues. Germline V gene lookup returns CDR1 ENHRY and CDR2 SYGVKD. CDR3 sequence: CAISGASGSPDTQYF. The DNA of the CDR3 is TGTGCCATCAGTGGGGCTAGCGGGAGTCCAGATACGCAGTATTTT.

The chain combines TRBV7-7 with TRBJ2-7; D possibly corresponds to TRBD2 (6 bases). Germline CDR1 SSHAT, CDR2 FNYEAQ (reference sequence). V dropped 6 bases and J dropped 2 bases, with 11 bases sitting between them. The CDR3 spans 13 residues. This CDR3 is CASSPGLPYEQYF. The CDR3 region has the DNA TGTGCCAGCAGTCCGGGACTTCCCTACGAGCAGTACTTC.

In this sample, this clone turned up a few times. The chain recombines TRBV10-1 with TRBJ2-1; a weak D match, TRBD1 (6 bases). Per germline, CDR1 WNHNN and CDR2 SYGVQD (reference sequence). Trimming took off 7 bases at V and 1 base at J, with 11 bases between the two ends. This CDR3 has 14 amino acids. The CDR3 loop reads CASMRGLSYNEQFF. CDR3 bases: TGCGCCAGCATGAGGGGGTTGTCCTACAATGAGCAGTTCTTC.

Ten or more counts support this clone. This chain connects TRBV6-5 to TRBJ1-1; 11 nucleotides match TRBD1. This CDR3 has 14 amino acids. The V gene end was trimmed by 2 bases and the J gene end by 4 bases; junction bases not matched to a gene: 0. The germline gives CDR1 MNHEY, CDR2 SVGAGI. Written as DNA, the CDR3 is TGTGCCAGCAGTTACGGGACAGGGGGCACTGAAGCTTTCTTT. It yields the protein CASSYGTGGTEAFF.